This T cell receptor (beta chain) was retrieved from a study of T-cell memory formation after mild COVID-19 (dated by TCRdb to the early 2020s). Study-level background: TCR sequence clusters from the two donors were largely donor specific. Longitudinal TCRalpha and TCRbeta repertoire sequencing tracked T-cell clones expanding and contracting after mild COVID-19 in a couple of donors. The cohort comprised two young, previously healthy adult volunteers, one female and one male. Overall results and qualifications from the work: The study covered only a couple of mild cases, and larger cohorts including severe cases with pre-infection samples were considered necessary. SARS-CoV-2 specificity of the second-wave clones peaking on day 37 was not confirmed. Contracting CD4+ clones turned up mainly in the CM and EM memory subsets, whereas EMRA was where CD8+ clones were enriched. Some responding clones were found in pre-infection memory, which suggests that pre-existing cross-reactive memory T cells took part in the SARS-CoV-2 response. Clones contracting from day 15 to 85 had balanced CD4/CD8 phenotypes, while a second wave expanding from day 15 to 37 was biased towards CD4+.

The germline V gene (reference sequence) gives CDR1 as SEHNR and CDR2 as FQNEAQ. Trimming at the junction amounts to 4 bases on V and 2 bases on J, and the germline ends lie 14 bases apart. There are 16 amino acids in the CDR3, from cysteine to phenylalanine inclusive. Of the read, only the CDR3 DNA is kept; its 48 bases are in frame from base 1. Ficoll-Paque density gradient centrifugation was the method used to isolate PBMCs. Note on this clonotype: Its cognate antigen has yet to be identified. Per-base quality was not reported, and no clone a single base away is much larger than it.

TCRdb records Illumina NovaSeq 6000 as the sequencer. TCRalpha and TCRbeta cDNA libraries were constructed by 5'RACE with constant-segment primers, with sample barcodes and unique molecular identifiers being introduced. Trizol reagent was used to extract RNA from every sample. The libraries were amplified in two PCR steps, and the second step added a second sample barcode and Illumina TruSeq adapters. Sequencing of the libraries was done on an Illumina NovaSeq, producing 2 x 150 bp paired-end reads. The published analysis was carried out like this. With migec v1.2.7, reads were demultiplexed and then collapsed into UMI-guided consensus sequences. Using mixcr v2.1.11, UMI consensuses were aligned to TRA and TRB V and J templates and then assembled into clonotypes. Expanded or contracted clonotypes were those called significant by both edgeR and NoisET, with noise models trained on biological replicates. For edgeR calls, a false discovery rate-adjusted p below 0.01 and a log2 fold-change threshold of 1 were applied. PCA with hierarchical clustering of max-normalized trajectories of the 1000 most abundant clonotypes was used as exploratory dynamics analysis. Each responding clone was given a CD4 or CD8 phenotype based on the CD4+ and CD8+ repertoires, which had been sequenced separately. TCRdb reprocessing: public reads trimmed at Q25 with fastp, clones called with MiXCR, in-frame beta chains kept. Each record represents a unique CDR3 protein, reported with the most common genes and DNA among its rows. TCRdb, not the original authors, processed these V and J calls. The sample includes around 530,000 distinct CDR3 sequences, with about 22% observed a single time. Jointly, the top ten make up roughly 8.3% of the sample.

What was sequenced was PBMCs or a T cell subset sorted from them (not recorded which). Recombination linked TRBV7-9 to TRBJ1-4, with the identity of the D gene unclear. This receptor was identified in an adult woman who had mild COVID-19 (a few samples of this study predate the infection). The sample titles of this study are shuffled in the database, so cell type and time point are left out; the donor was told from shared clones. The base sequence is TGTGCCAGCAGCTCCGAGCGTCGGGCCACTAATGAAAAACTGTTTTTT. Translated, this gives CASSSERRATNEKLFF.